Each of the 15 T cell receptor delta chains below was sequenced from the same sample in a study of gamma-delta T cells after stem cell transplantation. TCRdb processed the RT-PCR reads again with the CATT caller. The repertoire holds some 540 delta-chain clones, with approximately 15% as singletons. The material sequenced was gamma-delta T cells. These receptor sequences come from a human donor. It is not recorded whose cells these are; they may come from a transplant donor.

The J gene is TRDJ3, the V gene TRDV2, with 8 bases matching TRDD3. CDR3 length equals 18 residues. The trim removed 0 bases at V and 2 bases at J, leaving 5 bases unmatched. The germline V gene has CDR1 GEAIGNYY and CDR2 EKD. CDR3 amino acids: CACDTLGDRTWDTRQMFF. CDR3 sequence (DNA): TGTGCCTGTGACACCCTGGGGGACCGCACCTGGGACACCCGACAGATGTTTTTC.

A word on this clone: TCRdb pairs this DNA with a much larger clone's protein that differs at residue 3, likely a read error; the protein shown was translated from the DNA. V and J are TRDV2 and TRDJ2, with 8 bases matching TRDD3. Germline V gene data show CDR1 as GEAIGNYY and CDR2 as EKD. The CDR3 spans 16 residues. CDR3 residues: CARDDVLGGLTAQLFF. The DNA for the CDR3 is TGTGCCCGTGACGACGTACTGGGGGGCCTGACAGCACAACTCTTCTTT.

A word on this clone: The protein TCRdb gives is from a much larger clone and does not agree with this DNA's translation at residue 5, likely a read error; the protein shown here comes from the DNA. The chain recombines TRDV2 with TRDJ1, with 7 bases that match TRDD3. V shed 3 bases and J 4 bases; nucleotides not matched to a gene: 10. Per the germline V gene, CDR1 is GEAIGNYY and CDR2 is EKD. This CDR3 contains 15 residues. The CDR3 nucleotides are TGTGCCTGTGACGCTTGGGGGAGACAAGGCGATAAACTCATCTTT. It is translated as CACDAWGRQGDKLIF.

This clone was counted a few times. One base separates it from a far larger clone, so it is likely a read error. The identical CDR3 is also encoded by other nucleotide sequences in the sample. The chain carries TRDV2 and TRDJ1, with TRDD3 matching over 7 bases. The germline V gene has CDR1 GEAIGNYY and CDR2 EKD. CDR3 length: 17 residues. The V gene end was trimmed by 0 bases and the J gene end by 4 bases; junction bases not matched to a gene: 13. The DNA for the CDR3 is TGTGCCTGTGACACCGTACTGGGGCGGCAACAAAACGATAAACTCATCTTT. It codes for CACDTVLGRQQNDKLIF.

Only one count was recorded for this clone. A much larger clone lies one base from this, so it may be a read error. The CDR3 bases are TGTGCTCCTGGGGAACTCATTCCCCTACTGACTACTGGGGGATATCCCAACACCGATAAACTCATCTTT. It encodes CAPGELIPLLTTGGYPNTDKLIF. The V gene is TRDV1, the J gene TRDJ1; 11 nucleotides agree with TRDD3. Germline lookup yields CDR1 TSWWSYY and CDR2 QGS. This CDR3 is built from 23 residues.

A note on this clone: This likely reflects a read error, since a far larger clone is one base away. The same CDR3 is also encoded by other DNA sequences in this sample. The chain carries TRDV2 and TRDJ1; 9 bases line up with TRDD3. The CDR3 consists of 20 residues. CDR1 and CDR2 (germline): GEAIGNYY, EKD. Trimming cost V 0 bases and J 2 bases; bases outside gene matches: 18. CDR3 amino acids: CACDTVGGGYVRGGTDKLIF. Written as DNA, the CDR3 is TGTGCCTGTGACACCGTTGGTGGGGGATATGTACGAGGGGGAACCGATAAACTCATCTTT.

This clone qualifies as large. Other DNA sequences in the same sample also yield this CDR3. The rearrangement links TRDV2 to TRDJ1; possible D gene TRDD3, 6 bases. V was shortened by 0 bases and J by 4 bases, with 38 bases between the two germline ends. Germline V lookup: CDR1 GEAIGNYY, CDR2 EKD. The CDR3 length is 23 residues. CDR3 bases: TGTGCCTGTGACACCGTTTCAGAGATTGGGGGTCACACCACACCCGGTGATAGCGATAAACTCATCTTT. Translated: CACDTVSEIGGHTTPGDSDKLIF.

A few counts support this clone. A far larger clone differs by one base, so this is likely a read error. This sequence joins TRDV2 and TRDJ1; D is uncertain. This CDR3 region has 17 residues. From germline, CDR1 is GEAIGNYY and CDR2 EKD. V lost 0 bases to trimming and J lost 4 bases, with 20 bases between them. CDR3 protein: CACDTVPGRQQNDKLIF. In DNA form, the CDR3 reads TGTGCCTGTGACACCGTACCGGGGCGACAACAAAACGATAAACTCATCTTT.

This clone has just a few counts. Since a far larger clone is one base different, this is likely a read error. The sample contains more than one DNA sequence encoding this CDR3. The V and J genes are TRDV2 and TRDJ1; the match to TRDD3 covers 9 bases. The V gene's germline CDR1 is GEAIGNYY and CDR2 EKD. The J segment lost 1 base and the V segment lost 4 bases, leaving 15 bases of the junction unmatched. This CDR3 has 18 residues. The CDR3 sequence: CACDPVLGDTESTDKLIF. CDR3 sequence (DNA): TGTGCCTGTGATCCCGTACTGGGGGACACGGAGTCCACCGATAAACTCATCTTT.

A remark on this clone: The protein in TCRdb stems from a much larger clone and differs at residue 3 from this DNA's translation, likely a read error; here the protein is translated from the DNA. The chain is built from TRDV2 and TRDJ1, with TRDD3 matching 7 bases. This CDR3 has 17 amino acids. Germline lookup yields CDR1 GEAIGNYY and CDR2 EKD. The CDR3 region has the DNA TGTGCCTATGACACCGTACTGGGGCGACAACAAAACGATAAACTCATCTTT. This gives the protein CAYDTVLGRQQNDKLIF.

Judged by abundance, this clone is hyperexpanded (1% or more). Distinct nucleotide sequences in the sample also encode this CDR3. The chain has TRDV2 and TRDJ1, with TRDD3 identical over 13 bases. The length of the CDR3 is 18 residues. Germline V lookup: CDR1 GEAIGNYY, CDR2 EKD. V gave up 3 bases and J gave up 0 bases; unmatched junction bases: 9. The CDR3, as DNA: TGTGCCTGTGACCTACTGGGGGATACGCGAGGTGACACCGATAAACTCATCTTT. This translates into CACDLLGDTRGDTDKLIF.

The gene calls are TRDV2 and TRDJ3, with D hard to call. The CDR3 is 17 amino acids. The germline V and J ends were trimmed by 1 base and 0 bases, with 9 bases remaining between them. CDR1 is GEAIGNYY and CDR2 is EKD in the germline V gene. The CDR3 protein is CACDTQVGSWDTRQMFF. The DNA of the CDR3 is TGTGCCTGTGACACACAGGTTGGCTCCTGGGACACCCGACAGATGTTTTTC.

For this clone: A single base is all that separates this from a far larger clone, so a read error is likely. The same CDR3 also results from other DNA sequences found in this sample. This sequence joins TRDV2 and TRDJ1; 8 nucleotides match TRDD3. CDR1 is GEAIGNYY, CDR2 EKD, per germline. The trim removed 3 bases at V and 0 bases at J, leaving 11 bases unmatched. CDR3 length: 17 amino acids. CDR3 DNA sequence: TGTGCCTGTGACCCGGTCAGAGGGATACGACACACCGATAAACTCATCTTT. This sequence encodes CACDPVRGIRHTDKLIF.

The chain joins TRDV2 to TRDJ3; D uncertain. Germline assignment: CDR1 GEAIGNYY and CDR2 EKD. The V and J ends lost 0 bases and 0 bases respectively, with 11 bases between them. This CDR3 is built from 18 residues. This CDR3 is CACDTGWKSSWDTRQMFF. CDR3 bases: TGTGCCTGTGACACCGGCTGGAAGAGCTCCTGGGACACCCGACAGATGTTTTTC.

This clone has a handful of counts. A far larger clone lies a single base away; this is likely a read error. The J gene is TRDJ1, the V gene TRDV2; TRDD3 aligns across 11 bases. Germline V gives CDR1 GEAIGNYY, CDR2 EKD. CDR3 length equals 15 residues. Trimming took 5 bases from V and 4 from J; bases not matched to a gene: 8. CDR3 protein: CACGKLGDTGDKLIF. Written as DNA, the CDR3 is TGTGCCTGTGGCAAGCTGGGGGATACTGGCGATAAACTCATCTTT.